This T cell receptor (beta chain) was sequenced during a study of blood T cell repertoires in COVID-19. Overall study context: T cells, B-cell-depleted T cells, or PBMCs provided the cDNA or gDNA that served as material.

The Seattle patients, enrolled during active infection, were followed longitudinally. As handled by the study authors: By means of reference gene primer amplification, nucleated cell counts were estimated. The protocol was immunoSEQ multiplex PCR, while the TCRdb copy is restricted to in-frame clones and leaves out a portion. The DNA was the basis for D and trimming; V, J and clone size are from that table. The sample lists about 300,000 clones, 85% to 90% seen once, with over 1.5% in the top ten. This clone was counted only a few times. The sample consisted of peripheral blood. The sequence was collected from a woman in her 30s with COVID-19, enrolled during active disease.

The CDR3 sequence: CASSNRGLGGYTF. CDR3 DNA sequence: TGTGCCAGCAGCAACAGGGGGTTAGGTGGCTACACCTTC. The V and J genes are TRBV12-3 or TRBV12-4 and TRBJ1-2; 8 bases line up with TRBD1. V shed 6 bases and J 7 bases; nucleotides not matched to a gene: 7. The CDR3 consists of 13 residues.